A selection of T cell receptor beta chains follows, all from one sample in a study of human CD8 memory T cell subsets. TCRdb reprocessed the 5' RACE reads, keeping one entry per CDR3 protein, no DNA. Its listing shows around 4,900 distinct CDR3 sequences. Sequences were obtained from CD8+ T cells from PBMCs. Receptor source: a human donor in good health. Both conserved end residues are part of each CDR3. Each record gives: V gene, clone size, J gene, CDR3 length, CDR3 protein. A clone size is listed for some rows: how often the clone was seen (once, few, many), or a class if it is expanded.

>TRBV20-1|.|TRBJ2-1|15
CSAHHISGGHNEQFF
>TRBV27|medium-sized|TRBJ2-5|12
CASSAGQETQYF
>TRBV20-1|.|TRBJ2-1|14
CSANDGGSYNEQFF
>TRBV28|.|TRBJ2-7|19
CASSAGGQGLALPSYEQYF
>TRBV28|.|TRBJ2-5|15
CASRPTGEVWETQYF
>TRBV6-2/TRBV6-3|.|TRBJ1-2|14
CASSYRAESRGYTF
>TRBV6-4|.|TRBJ2-1|12
CASSSGTQEQFF
>TRBV18|.|TRBJ1-1|14
CASSPQVRGTEAFF
>TRBV6-6|medium-sized|TRBJ2-7|14
CASSLDGEVSEQYF
>TRBV30|.|TRBJ2-7|12
CAWGTGGYEQYF
>TRBV7-7|.|TRBJ1-2|12
CASSPPVYGYTF
>TRBV20-1|.|TRBJ2-1|15
CSARDGLIHGNEQFF
>TRBV6-2/TRBV6-3|.|TRBJ2-1|13
CASSTSGVNEQFF
>TRBV7-9|.|TRBJ2-3|16
CASSGWTSGRADTQYF
>TRBV5-1|.|TRBJ1-4|13
CASRVGDYEKLFF
>TRBV13|.|TRBJ2-6|16
CASSLGRDSGANVLTF
>TRBV20-1|.|TRBJ2-1|14
CSARDGQGYNEQFF
>TRBV4-3|medium-sized|TRBJ1-1|17
CASSQDLGLQGGTEAFF
>TRBV6-4|.|TRBJ2-1|14
CASSAGTGSYEQFF
>TRBV28|medium-sized|TRBJ2-1|14
CASSLGLEANEQFF
>TRBV7-8|.|TRBJ1-5|19
CASSFAPGQGSYSNQPQHF
>TRBV5-1|.|TRBJ2-1|16
CASSLTFVEAYNEQFF
>TRBV6-1|.|TRBJ2-7|15
CASTVLAGETYEQYF
>TRBV30|.|TRBJ1-6|15
CAWSVQGTETSPLHF
>TRBV4-3|.|TRBJ2-1|15
CASSHTGELSNEQFF
>TRBV12-3/TRBV12-4|medium-sized|TRBJ1-1|15
CASSDWDRANTEAFF
>TRBV6-4|.|TRBJ2-2|18
CASSEDMSSGGYTGELFF
>TRBV5-1|medium-sized|TRBJ1-4|15
CASSQGRGPSEKLFF
>TRBV10-2|.|TRBJ2-2|15
CASREGGRDTGELFF
>TRBV2|.|TRBJ1-1|15
CASRELDRARGEAFF
>TRBV30|.|TRBJ1-2|14
CAWSPDRVSGGYTF
>TRBV7-7|.|TRBJ2-3|12
CASPLSTDTQYF
>TRBV7-2|.|TRBJ2-1|14
CASSLPISYNEQFF
>TRBV15|medium-sized|TRBJ1-1|14
CATSRSFETEEAFF
>TRBV6-5|.|TRBJ1-1|14
CASSPLSEGTEAFF
>TRBV4-3|.|TRBJ2-1|16
CASSQGSGGEYNEQFF
>TRBV19|.|TRBJ1-2|13
CASSGQAIYGYTF
>TRBV25-1|.|TRBJ2-1|15
CASSAGTGEVSEQFF
>TRBV13|.|TRBJ2-1|15
CASSVTGRHYNEQFF
>TRBV4-3|.|TRBJ2-1|14
CASSQAGSYNEQFF
>TRBV20-1|medium-sized|TRBJ2-1|15
CSAADYSSSYNEQFF
>TRBV7-9|.|TRBJ2-2|14
CASSSEDSTGELFF
>TRBV6-2/TRBV6-3|.|TRBJ2-1|13
CASGRRENNEQFF
>TRBV3-1|medium-sized|TRBJ2-3|17
CASSPPRSSDATDTQYF
>TRBV20-1|.|TRBJ2-3|15
CSASLGDLVGDTQYF
>TRBV6-2/TRBV6-3|.|TRBJ2-1|16
CASSYSGDGPYNEQFF
>TRBV5-1|medium-sized|TRBJ2-2|13
CASSPRGGGELFF
>TRBV6-1|.|TRBJ1-4|15
CASSEALGTNEKLFF
>TRBV6-4|.|TRBJ2-2|15
CASSTSGADTGELFF
>TRBV24-1|.|TRBJ2-2|15
CATSDHRKDTGELFF
>TRBV15|medium-sized|TRBJ2-6|16
CATSRDHRSGANVLTF
>TRBV15|.|TRBJ2-7|15
CATSRDSGGSGEQYF
>TRBV20-1|medium-sized|TRBJ2-2|15
CSARELAGEAGELFF
>TRBV5-5|.|TRBJ2-7|18
CASSSRGDTRGWGHEQYF
>TRBV25-1|.|TRBJ2-1|16
CASSESFDRVDNEQFF
>TRBV7-3|medium-sized|TRBJ1-2|16
CASSLVPMGANYGYTF
>TRBV18|.|TRBJ2-1|16
CASHGVVGGSYNEQFF
>TRBV4-3|medium-sized|TRBJ1-3|13
CASSQDSGNTIYF
>TRBV7-7|.|TRBJ2-7|13
CASTGTAYYEQYF